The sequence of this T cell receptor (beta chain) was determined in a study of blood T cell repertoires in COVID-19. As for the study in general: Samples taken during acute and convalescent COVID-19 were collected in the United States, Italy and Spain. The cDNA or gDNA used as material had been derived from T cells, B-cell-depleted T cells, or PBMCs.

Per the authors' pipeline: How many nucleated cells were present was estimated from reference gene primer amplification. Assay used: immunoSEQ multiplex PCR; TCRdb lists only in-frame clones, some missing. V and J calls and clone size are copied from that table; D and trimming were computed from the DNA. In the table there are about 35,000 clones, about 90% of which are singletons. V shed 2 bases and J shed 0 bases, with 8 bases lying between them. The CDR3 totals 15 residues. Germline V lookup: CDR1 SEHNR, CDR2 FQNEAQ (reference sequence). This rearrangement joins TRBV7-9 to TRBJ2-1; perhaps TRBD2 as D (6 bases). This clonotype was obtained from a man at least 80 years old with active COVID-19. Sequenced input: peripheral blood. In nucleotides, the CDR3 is TGTGCCAGCAGCTTACTAGCGTTCTCCTACAATGAGCAGTTCTTC. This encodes CASSLLAFSYNEQFF.